These 10 T cell receptor beta chains came from one sample sequenced in a study of cytomegalovirus exposure and HLA in healthy donors. PCR was performed using 60 Vbeta and 13 Jbeta primers. TCRdb keeps only in-frame clones here, not all; method: immunoSEQ multiplex PCR. The data show approximately 100,000 clones, roughly 70% seen once. Sequenced material: PBMCs. All receptors come from a male donor in good health and CMV-seronegative.

CDR3 DNA: TGTGCCATCAGTGCAGCGGGCATAACAGATACGCAGTATTTT. It translates to CAISAAGITDTQYF. This chain links TRBV10-3 with TRBJ2-3, with a possible D match to TRBD2 (6 bases). CDR3 length: 14 amino acids. Germline values: CDR1 ENHRY, CDR2 SYGVKD. The V gene lost 4 bases and the J gene lost 3 bases, with 11 bases spanning the gap.

In its sample, this clone was seen a few times. This sequence joins TRBV14 and TRBJ1-4, with D perhaps TRBD1 (6 bases). The germline V gene encodes CDR1 SGHDN and CDR2 FVKESK. V gave up 1 base and J gave up 4 bases, with 10 bases separating them. The CDR3 spans 15 residues. CDR3 sequence (DNA): TGTGCCAGCAGCCAAGGACAGGCCTATAATGAAAAACTGTTTTTT. Its translation: CASSQGQAYNEKLFF.

The count of this clone is one. This sequence joins TRBV30 and TRBJ2-4; 8 bases align to TRBD1. The CDR3 extends over 15 amino acids. Germline V gene data show CDR1 as GTSNPN and CDR2 as SVGIG (reference sequence). Unmatched junction bases numbered 10, after V lost 1 base and J lost 8 bases. CDR3 nucleotide sequence: TGTGCCTGGAGTGGGGGGACAGGCTGGGGAGACATTCAGTACTTC. Protein product: CAWSGGTGWGDIQYF.

The chain couples TRBV19 to TRBJ2-7; 8 bases align to TRBD2. V shed 10 bases and J 0 bases; nucleotides not matched to a gene: 8. Germline V gene sequence: CDR1 LNHDA, CDR2 SQIVND (reference sequence). The CDR3 totals 14 residues. CDR3 loop: CATAPGGPSYEQYF. The CDR3 coding sequence is TGTGCCACCGCTCCGGGAGGGCCCTCCTACGAGCAGTACTTC. The complete variable domain, with remaining parts taken from reference TRBV19 and TRBJ2-7, reads DGGITQSPKYLFRKEGQNVTLSCEQNLNHDAMYWYRQDPGQGLRLIYYSQIVNDFQKGDIAEGYSVSREKKESFPLTVTSAQKNPTAFYLCATAPGGPSYEQYFGPGTRLTVT.

CDR3 sequence: CAWSRTGNPYNEQFF. Written as DNA, the CDR3 is TGTGCCTGGAGTCGAACAGGGAATCCCTACAATGAGCAGTTCTTC. V and J are TRBV30 and TRBJ2-1, with TRBD1 as a possible D gene (6 bases). The CDR3 totals 15 residues. CDR1 is GTSNPN, CDR2 SVGIG, per germline (reference sequence). Trimming took off 2 bases at V and 2 bases at J, with 13 bases between the two ends.

V is TRBV30 and J is TRBJ2-4; maybe TRBD1 (5 bases). Germline CDR1 and CDR2: GTSNPN and SVGIG (reference sequence). The CDR3 totals 14 residues. The V end lost 5 bases, the J end lost 6 bases, and 17 bases lay between the germline ends. The CDR3 DNA reads as TGTGCCTGGCGTAGACCAGGCAGGGTAAACATTCAGTACTTC. Translated: CAWRRPGRVNIQYF.

The rearrangement links TRBV2 to TRBJ2-7; 8 positions match TRBD1. The V segment lost 4 bases and the J segment 8 bases; nucleotides outside the gene matches: 13. CDR1 SNHLY and CDR2 FYNNEI come from the germline V gene. The CDR3 spans 15 residues. CDR3 protein: CASSAAGTGLRKQYF. The CDR3 region has the DNA TGTGCCAGCAGTGCCGCCGGGACAGGCCTTCGGAAGCAGTACTTC. The variable domain in full, with the rest retrieved from reference TRBV2 and TRBJ2-7, is EPEVTQTPSHQVTQMGQEVILRCVPISNHLYFYWYRQILGQKVEFLVSFYNNEISEKSEIFDDQFSVERPDGSNFTLKIRSTKLEDSAMYFCASSAAGTGLRKQYFGPGTRLTVT.

A few counts support this clone. This chain joins TRBV10-1 and TRBJ2-7; no clear D. Germline CDR1 WNHNN, CDR2 SYGVQD (reference sequence). This CDR3 has 11 amino acids. V lost 2 bases and J lost 4, with 3 bases in between. The CDR3 sequence is CASSEVYEQYF. The CDR3 region has the DNA TGCGCCAGCAGTGAGGTATACGAGCAGTACTTC.

The genes are TRBV28 and TRBJ1-5; 9 nucleotides align to TRBD1. Unmatched junction bases numbered 5, after V lost 6 bases and J lost 5 bases. This CDR3 is built from 14 residues. Germline lookup yields CDR1 MDHEN and CDR2 SYDVKM. CDR3 protein: CASRGTGYHQPQHF. The CDR3 nucleotides are TGTGCCAGCAGAGGGACAGGGTACCATCAGCCCCAGCATTTT.

V is TRBV30 and J is TRBJ1-2; D gene ambiguous. CDR1 is GTSNPN, CDR2 SVGIG, per germline (reference sequence). The CDR3 consists of 17 residues. The ends were cut back, 2 bases at V and 0 bases at J, with 19 bases in the middle. The CDR3 protein is CAWSKPKNSQTNYGYTF. CDR3 sequence (DNA): TGTGCCTGGAGTAAACCGAAGAACAGCCAAACTAACTATGGCTACACCTTC.